Listed below are T cell receptor beta chains from one sample, sequenced in a study of molecular identifiers for immune sequencing clone quantification. TCRdb called the PCR reads again in MiXCR, with one record for every CDR3 protein. The table records approximately 590,000 distinct CDR3 sequences, 25% of them present only once. The sample consisted of naive CD8+ T cells from blood, with Jurkat cell RNA spiked in. Every receptor here comes from a human donor in good health. Some libraries in this study had Jurkat cell RNA spiked in. CDR3s include the opening cysteine and the closing phenylalanine or tryptophan. The D gene is left open where the match is weak. Clone size, where shown, is once, few, many, or a class for clones that have expanded.

>few|NA|TRBJ2-7|TRBV2
TGTGCCAGCAGTGAAATGGCGGCCACCTACGAGCAGTACTTC
CASSEMAATYEQYF
>many|NA|TRBJ2-5|TRBV5-6
TGTGCCAGCAGCCCCGTCGTTGCGGGAATTGAGACCCAGTACTTC
CASSPVVAGIETQYF
>NA|NA|TRBJ2-7|TRBV6-5
TGTGCCAGCAGTTCGGATGGGGGGTACTACGAGCAGTACTTC
CASSSDGGYYEQYF
>many|NA|TRBJ2-3|TRBV7-2
TGTGCCAGCAGCTTATCCGTACGGACAGCCTACACAGATACGCAGTATTTT
CASSLSVRTAYTDTQYF
>many|NA|TRBJ2-5|TRBV20-1
TGCAGTGCTAGAGATCTAGGGCGGGGCCAAGAGACCCAGTACTTC
CSARDLGRGQETQYF
>many|TRBD1|TRBJ1-1|TRBV28
TGTGCCAGCAGTCGTAGACAGGGAGGGACTGAAGCTTTCTTT
CASSRRQGGTEAFF
>many|TRBD2|TRBJ2-7|TRBV14
TGTGCCAGCACCCCCGGCGGGAGTCGTTACGAGCAGTACTTC
CASTPGGSRYEQYF
>NA|NA|TRBJ2-7|TRBV12-3/TRBV12-4
TGTGCCGGCAGTCCAGTGGGGCCCCCCGAGCAGCACTTC
CAGSPVGPPEQHF
>many|NA|TRBJ1-1|TRBV12-3/TRBV12-4
TGTGCCAGCAGTCCCCCGCGAGGGCCTGAAGCTTTCTTT
CASSPPRGPEAFF
>many|NA|TRBJ2-2|TRBV12-3/TRBV12-4
TGTGCCAGCAGTTCCCGTACCGGGGAGCTGTTTTTT
CASSSRTGELFF
>few|TRBD2|TRBJ2-1|TRBV5-3
TGTGCCAGCAGCCCGTCGGGACTAGCGGGAGGAGGGCTTACCAATGAGCAGTTCTTC
CASSPSGLAGGGLTNEQFF
>many|NA|TRBJ2-3|TRBV12-3/TRBV12-4
TGTGCCAGCAGTTTAGTCGTCCAAGGTGGAGATACGCAGTATTTT
CASSLVVQGGDTQYF
>NA|NA|TRBJ2-3|TRBV15
TGTGCCACCAGCAGAGTCAGGGGGGCTTATCTGGAGGATACGCAGTATTTT
CATSRVRGAYLEDTQYF
>few|NA|TRBJ1-1|TRBV11-2
TGTGCCAGCAGCATGACCGTGACTGAAGCTTTCTTT
CASSMTVTEAFF
>NA|TRBD1|TRBJ2-1|TRBV15
TGTGCCACCAGCATTTTTTCCGGGACAGGAGACAATGAGCAGTTCTTC
CATSIFSGTGDNEQFF
>many|TRBD2|TRBJ2-3|TRBV7-9
TGTGCCAGCAGCTTAGTAGTAGCGGGGGCCTCAGATACGCAGTATTTT
CASSLVVAGASDTQYF
>few|NA|TRBJ2-7|TRBV28
TGTGCCAGCAGTTTATTGGGTATCGCCTACGAGCAGTACTTC
CASSLLGIAYEQYF
>few|TRBD1|TRBJ1-1|TRBV4-1
TGCGCCAGCAGCCCTTCAGGACAGGCAAACACTGAAGCTTTCTTT
CASSPSGQANTEAFF
>many|NA|TRBJ2-7|TRBV6-5
TGTGCCAGCAAGCCAGAAACCTCCTACGAGCAGTACTTC
CASKPETSYEQYF
>NA|TRBD1|TRBJ1-3|TRBV28
TGTGTCAGCAGGGCGGACAGGGCATCTGGAAACACCATATATTTT
CVSRADRASGNTIYF
>few|NA|TRBJ1-2|TRBV29-1
TGCAGCGTTGAAGATCCCTCTGTAGACCCGTTATATGGCTACACCTTC
CSVEDPSVDPLYGYTF
>NA|NA|TRBJ2-4|TRBV27
TGTGCCAGCAGTCTCCGGGACAATCCCGGAAACATTCAGTACTTC
CASSLRDNPGNIQYF
>many|NA|TRBJ2-3|TRBV29-1
TGCAGCGTTGAAGATCCCGGGGGTTGGGCAGATACGCAGTATTTT
CSVEDPGGWADTQYF
>few|NA|TRBJ1-5|TRBV6-2/TRBV6-3
TGTGCCAGCAGTTACTCGATCGGGGAGAATCAGCCCCAGCATTTT
CASSYSIGENQPQHF
>NA|NA|TRBJ2-7|TRBV5-5
TGTGCCAGCAGCCACGCAGTAACAGCCTCCTACGAGCAGTACTTC
CASSHAVTASYEQYF
>many|TRBD1|TRBJ2-7|TRBV6-1
TGTGCCAGCAGTGCCAGACAGGGTTCCTACGAGCAGTACTTC
CASSARQGSYEQYF